Described below is a single T cell receptor beta chain sequence and its context. Its antigen is not identified. Using immunoSEQ multiplex PCR, the repertoire was profiled, and TCRdb retains in-frame clones only, with some absent. The profile shows about 2,500,000 clones, 90% to 95% of them singletons. Germline V lookup: CDR1 SGHVS, CDR2 FQNEAQ. This CDR3 has 17 amino acids. J gave up 5 bases and V 5 bases, and 16 bases lay outside the gene matches. This entry comes from a study of shared clonotypes between healthy human individuals. Findings and limits, study-wide: Deeper or shallower sequencing was expected to change how clonotypes are shared among donors. Naive CD4 clonotypes overlapped across a handful of donors at roughly 5.1%.

Negatively enriched CD4+ T cells were divided by CD45RA into naive and memory. The chain carries TRBV7-8 and TRBJ2-7; 9 positions match TRBD2. The TCR comes from a man in his late teens or twenties in good health. The sequencing sample was made of naive CD4+ T cells sorted from blood. The subset: CD45RA+ positively selected. The CDR3 reads CASSASPPGLAFHEQYF. The CDR3 region has the DNA TGTGCCAGCAGCGCATCCCCTCCCGGACTAGCGTTCCACGAGCAGTACTTC.